This T cell receptor (beta chain) was sequenced in a study of beta chain features in type 1 diabetes. Comment on this clone: Its antigen is currently unknown.

All of the isolated RNA was reverse transcribed, so expressed TCRB transcripts were sequenced. Data came from immunoSEQ multiplex PCR; TCRdb stores just in-frame clones and leaves some out. The data hold some 270,000 clones, with about a tenth observed a single time. CDR3 length: 12 residues. From germline, CDR1 is LNHDA and CDR2 SQIVND (reference sequence). J was trimmed by 7 bases and V by 9 bases; bases with no gene match: 7. Study observations and caveats: TCRB CDR3s were moderately but significantly shorter in Type 1 diabetes patients in all four CD4+ subsets.

The V and J genes are TRBV19 and TRBJ2-7; 9 bases are shared with TRBD1. The sample comprised naive CD4+ T cells from blood. The receptor's source is a man younger than 40 with type 1 diabetes. CDR3 bases: TGTGCCAGCAGGACAGGGGAGGGTGAGCAGTACTTC. Residues: CASRTGEGEQYF. Combining the CDR3 with reference TRBV19 and TRBJ2-7 gives the whole variable domain DGGITQSPKYLFRKEGQNVTLSCEQNLNHDAMYWYRQDPGQGLRLIYYSQIVNDFQKGDIAEGYSVSREKKESFPLTVTSAQKNPTAFYLCASRTGEGEQYFGPGTRLTVT.